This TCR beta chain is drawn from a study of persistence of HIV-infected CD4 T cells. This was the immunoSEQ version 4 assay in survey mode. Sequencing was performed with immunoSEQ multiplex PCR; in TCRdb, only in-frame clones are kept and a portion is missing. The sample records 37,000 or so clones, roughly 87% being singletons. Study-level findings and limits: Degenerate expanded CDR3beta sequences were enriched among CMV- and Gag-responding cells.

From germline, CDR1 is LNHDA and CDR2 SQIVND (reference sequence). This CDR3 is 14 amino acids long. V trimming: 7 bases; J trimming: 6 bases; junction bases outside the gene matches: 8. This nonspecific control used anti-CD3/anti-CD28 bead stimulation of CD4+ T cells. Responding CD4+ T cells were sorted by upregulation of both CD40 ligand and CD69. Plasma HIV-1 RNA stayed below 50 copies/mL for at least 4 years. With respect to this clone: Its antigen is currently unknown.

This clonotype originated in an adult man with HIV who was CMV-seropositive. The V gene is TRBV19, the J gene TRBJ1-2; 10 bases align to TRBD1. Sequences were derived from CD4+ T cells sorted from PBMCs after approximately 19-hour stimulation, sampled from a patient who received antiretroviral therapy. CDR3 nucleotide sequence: TGTGCCAGTATCAGCGGACAGGGGGGAAATGGCTACACCTTC. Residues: CASISGQGGNGYTF.